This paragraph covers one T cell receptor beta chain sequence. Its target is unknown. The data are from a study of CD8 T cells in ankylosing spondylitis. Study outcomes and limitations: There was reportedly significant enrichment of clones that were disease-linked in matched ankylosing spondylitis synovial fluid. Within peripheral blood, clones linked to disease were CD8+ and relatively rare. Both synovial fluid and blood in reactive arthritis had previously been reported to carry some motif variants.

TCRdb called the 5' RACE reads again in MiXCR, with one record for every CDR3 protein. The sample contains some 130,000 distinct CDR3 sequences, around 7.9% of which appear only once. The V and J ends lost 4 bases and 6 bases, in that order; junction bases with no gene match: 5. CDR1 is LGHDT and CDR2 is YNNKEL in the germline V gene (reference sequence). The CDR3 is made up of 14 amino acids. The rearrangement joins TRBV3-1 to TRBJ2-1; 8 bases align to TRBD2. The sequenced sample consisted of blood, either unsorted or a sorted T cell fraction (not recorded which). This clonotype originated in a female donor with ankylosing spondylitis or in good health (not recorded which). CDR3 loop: CASSLAGTSNEQFF. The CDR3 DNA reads TGTGCCAGCAGCCTTGCCGGGACTAGCAATGAGCAGTTCTTC.